The 20 T cell receptor beta chains listed next were all sequenced from one sample in a study of T cells after yellow fever vaccination. TCRdb reprocessed the 5' RACE reads via MiXCR and lists one record per CDR3 protein. The sample yields some 350,000 distinct CDR3 sequences, about 6.2% seen once. This specimen consisted of PBMCs, obtained 5 days after the yellow fever booster vaccination. These receptors were taken from a man aged 25 to 45 who received the YFV17D yellow fever vaccine.

This clonotype was recorded many times. V gene TRBV20-1 combines with J gene TRBJ2-7; no definite D call. Germline V gene sequence: CDR1 DFQATT, CDR2 SNEGSKA (reference sequence). CDR3 length: 13 amino acids. Trimming took 1 base from V and 2 from J, leaving 9 bases between them. CDR3 DNA sequence: TGCAGTGCTAGAGCCCCGGGTACCTACGAGCAGTACTTC. Residues: CSARAPGTYEQYF.

The rearrangement links TRBV9 to TRBJ1-1; 8 bases match TRBD1. The CDR3 covers 12 residues. With V trimmed by 3 bases and J by 6 bases, 1 base remained unmatched. The germline V gene encodes CDR1 SGDLS and CDR2 YYNGEE. The CDR3, as DNA: TGTGCCAGCAGCGGGACAGGGCCTGAAGCTTTCTTT. It yields the protein CASSGTGPEAFF.

This clonotype was seen a few times. The genes are TRBV6-1 and TRBJ1-5; 10 bases are shared with TRBD1. The CDR3 length is 14 residues. Germline CDR1 reads MNHNS; CDR2 reads SASEGT. V gave up 3 bases and J gave up 4 bases; unmatched junction bases: 0. The CDR3 is CASSEGQGNQPQHF. The CDR3 bases are TGTGCCAGCAGTGAGGGACAGGGGAATCAGCCCCAGCATTTT.

The CDR3 spells CSAMGLEEQFF. In DNA form, the CDR3 reads TGCAGTGCTATGGGCTTGGAGGAGCAGTTCTTC. The chain combines TRBV20-1 with TRBJ2-1; D gene unclear. Germline assignment: CDR1 DFQATT and CDR2 SNEGSKA (reference sequence). V dropped 4 bases and J dropped 10 bases, with 11 bases sitting between them. The CDR3 has 11 residues.

This clonotype turned up a few times. The CDR3 loop is CASSYWGQSSNEQFF. In DNA form, the CDR3 reads TGTGCCAGCAGTTACTGGGGACAATCGAGCAATGAGCAGTTCTTC. The chain recombines TRBV6-5 with TRBJ2-1, with D possibly TRBD1 on 6 matching bases. This CDR3 spans 15 amino acids. CDR1 is MNHEY and CDR2 is SVGAGI in the germline V gene. Trimming pared 1 base from V and 6 bases from J, leaving 13 bases between.

The chain uses TRBV12-3 or TRBV12-4 and TRBJ2-2; D may be TRBD2 (6 bases). This CDR3 comprises 17 residues. With 4 bases removed from V and 3 bases from J, the gap between germline ends came to 18 bases. CDR3 nucleotides: TGTGCCAGCAGTTACCGGAGGAGCGGGCCGTACACCGGGGAGCTGTTTTTT. It translates to CASSYRRSGPYTGELFF.

In its sample, this clonotype was seen many times. The chain has TRBV25-1 and TRBJ2-5, with TRBD2 as a possible D gene (5 bases). Germline V CDR1 and CDR2: MGHDK, SYGVNS. Trimming left V 2 bases short and J 5 bases short, with 15 bases between. This CDR3 has 15 residues. The DNA for the CDR3 is TGTGCCAGCAGTGAAAGTTTGGCTAGCTCGGAGACCCAGTACTTC. It specifies CASSESLASSETQYF.

This clonotype was counted between two and nine times. J is TRBJ2-2 and V is TRBV28; maybe TRBD2 (6 bases). Germline values: CDR1 MDHEN, CDR2 SYDVKM. This CDR3 is 13 amino acids long. V lost 5 bases to trimming and J lost 8 bases, with 12 bases between them. For the CDR3, the DNA is TGTGCCAGCAGTCGGCTCCTAGCGGGGGAGCTGTTTTTT. Translation: CASSRLLAGELFF.

A few counts support this clonotype. The gene calls are TRBV18 and TRBJ2-3, with TRBD2 as a possible D gene (6 bases). This CDR3 is 15 amino acids long. Germline V gene data show CDR1 as KGHSH and CDR2 as LQKENI. The germline V and J ends were trimmed by 3 bases and 1 base, with 11 bases remaining between them. CDR3 bases: TGTGCCAGCTCACCCTGGCGGGACGGCACAGATACGCAGTATTTT. Its translation is CASSPWRDGTDTQYF.

There are a few counts of this clonotype. The chain is built from TRBV12-3 or TRBV12-4 and TRBJ2-1, with D perhaps matching TRBD2 (6 bases). Trimming removed 5 bases from V and 6 bases from J, with 14 bases in between. The CDR3 totals 14 residues. CDR3 DNA: TGTGCCAGCAGTCCAGGACTATCCCCCAATGAGCAGTTCTTC. Amino acids: CASSPGLSPNEQFF.

This clonotype was recorded a few times. The CDR3: CASTRDSGANVLTF. The CDR3 DNA is TGTGCCAGCACCCGGGATTCTGGGGCCAACGTCCTGACTTTC. The rearrangement joins TRBV2 to TRBJ2-6, with a possible D match to TRBD2 (5 bases). CDR1 SNHLY and CDR2 FYNNEI come from the germline V gene. Between the trimmed V and J ends, which lost 7 bases and 1 base, there was a span of 8 bases. CDR3 length: 14 residues.

The chain joins TRBV19 to TRBJ1-2; TRBD1 agrees at 7 bases. The CDR3 covers 13 residues. V was clipped by 4 bases and J by 6 bases; unmatched bases: 5. Germline V gives CDR1 LNHDA, CDR2 SQIVND (reference sequence). The CDR3 region is CASSTNRGHGYTF. The CDR3 bases are TGTGCCAGTAGTACCAACAGGGGCCATGGCTACACCTTC.

The chain combines TRBV19 with TRBJ2-5, with 8 positions matching TRBD2. J gave up 2 bases and V 0 bases, and 11 bases lay outside the gene matches. This CDR3 comprises 18 residues. CDR1 is LNHDA and CDR2 is SQIVND in the germline V gene (reference sequence). CDR3 sequence reads: CASSIDSNRASGQETQYF. The CDR3 nucleotides are TGTGCCAGTAGTATAGATTCTAACCGGGCTAGCGGGCAAGAGACCCAGTACTTC.

The gene calls are TRBV20-1 and TRBJ2-2; 7 nucleotides line up with TRBD2. V lost 1 base, J lost 4 bases, and 6 bases stayed unmatched. Germline CDR1 DFQATT, CDR2 SNEGSKA (reference sequence). The CDR3 covers 15 residues. In DNA, the CDR3 is TGCAGTGCTAGAGGGGCCGGGAGGAGCACCGGGGAGCTGTTTTTT. Protein: CSARGAGRSTGELFF.

The V call is TRBV20-1, the J call TRBJ2-2; D is uncertain. The CDR3 has 14 residues. Germline loops: CDR1 DFQATT, CDR2 SNEGSKA (reference sequence). The V and J ends lost 2 bases and 6 bases respectively, with 13 bases between them. Written as DNA, the CDR3 is TGCAGTGCTAGAAAGGGAAGAGGATCCGGGGAGCTGTTTTTT. Its protein product is CSARKGRGSGELFF.

This clonotype was counted only a few times. This chain uses TRBV27 with TRBJ2-1, with TRBD2 as a possible D gene (6 bases). CDR3 length: 15 amino acids. Trimming took off 4 bases at V and 0 bases at J, with 10 bases between the two ends. Looked up from germline, CDR1 is MNHEY and CDR2 is SMNVEV (reference sequence). CDR3 residues: CASSWGLSSYNEQFF. CDR3 sequence (DNA): TGTGCCAGCAGTTGGGGACTCAGCTCCTACAATGAGCAGTTCTTC.

This clonotype has just a few counts. The J gene is TRBJ2-1, the V gene TRBV5-4; D uncertain. Germline CDR1 and CDR2: SGHNT and YYREEE (reference sequence). V lost 3 bases to trimming and J lost 0 bases, with 7 bases between them. The CDR3 is 14 residues long. The CDR3 region has the DNA TGTGCCAGCAGCTCGGCAGCCTCCTACAATGAGCAGTTCTTC. Translated: CASSSAASYNEQFF. Filled out from reference TRBV5-4 and TRBJ2-1, the complete variable domain reads ETGVTQSPTHLIKTRGQQVTLRCSSQSGHNTVSWYQQALGQGPQFIFQYYREEENGRGNFPPRFSGLQFPNYSSELNVNALELDDSALYLCASSSAASYNEQFFGPGTRLTVL.

This clonotype was detected ten times or more. The rearrangement joins TRBV11-2 to TRBJ2-1; TRBD2 matches 7 bases. Germline V gene data show CDR1 as SGHAT and CDR2 as FQNNGV. The CDR3 length is 14 residues. Trimming took 0 bases from V and 8 from J; bases not matched to a gene: 4. In DNA, the CDR3 is TGTGCCAGCAGCTTAGAGCCTAGCGGACATGAGCAGTTCTTC. This gives the protein CASSLEPSGHEQFF.

About this clonotype itself: Compared with germline, one end of the junction differs, possibly owing to a read error. This chain uses TRBV20-1 with TRBJ2-7; TRBD2 agrees at 8 bases. The CDR3 loop spans 14 amino acids. Looked up from germline, CDR1 is DFQATT and CDR2 is SNEGSKA (reference sequence). The CDR3 spells CCAPPSGSSYEQYF. The CDR3 bases are TGCTGTGCTCCTCCCAGCGGGAGTTCCTACGAGCAGTACTTC.

The chain links TRBV12-3 or TRBV12-4 to TRBJ2-3, with D unresolved. Trimming shortened V by 6 bases and J by 3 bases, and 10 bases separated the two germline ends. The CDR3 has 13 amino acids. The CDR3 here is CASRKVGTDTQYF. Written as DNA, the CDR3 is TGTGCCAGCAGGAAGGTTGGGACAGATACGCAGTATTTT.